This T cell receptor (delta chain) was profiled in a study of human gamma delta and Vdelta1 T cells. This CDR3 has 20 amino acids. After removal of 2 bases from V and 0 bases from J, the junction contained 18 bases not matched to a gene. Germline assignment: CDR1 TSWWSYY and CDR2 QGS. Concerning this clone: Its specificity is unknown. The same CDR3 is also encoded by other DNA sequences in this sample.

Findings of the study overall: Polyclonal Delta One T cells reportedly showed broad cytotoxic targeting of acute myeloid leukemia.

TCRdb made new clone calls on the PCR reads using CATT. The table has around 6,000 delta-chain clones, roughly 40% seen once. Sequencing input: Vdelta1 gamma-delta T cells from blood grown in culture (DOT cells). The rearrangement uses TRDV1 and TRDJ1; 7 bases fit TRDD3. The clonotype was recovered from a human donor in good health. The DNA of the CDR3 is TGTGCTCTTGGGGAAGTGTCCCCCAGTACTGGGGTTAAGTACACCGATAAACTCATCTTT. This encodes CALGEVSPSTGVKYTDKLIF.